These 28 T cell receptor beta chains share one sample of origin, sequenced in a study of identical twins. Each CDR3 protein gets one entry after TCRdb re-called the 5' RACE reads with MiXCR. There are 300,000 to 400,000 distinct CDR3 sequences in the sample; 9% occur only once, and roughly 8.9% lies in the top ten. Sequencing was done on a sample of naive T cells sorted from blood. These receptor sequences come from a woman aged 50 to 60 in good health.

This clonotype has a handful of counts. The chain recombines TRBV4-2 with TRBJ2-3; unclear D gene. The CDR3 runs 13 residues. With 1 base removed from V and 4 bases from J, the gap between germline ends came to 6 bases. Germline V lookup: CDR1 LGHNA, CDR2 YNFKEQ. This CDR3 is CASSQGSADTQYF. CDR3 nucleotide sequence: TGTGCCAGCAGCCAAGGGTCTGCAGATACGCAGTATTTT.

This clonotype appeared a single time. V and J are TRBV2 and TRBJ2-3; D unclear. The CDR3 totals 14 residues. V gave up 8 bases and J gave up 4 bases, with 16 bases separating them. CDR1 is SNHLY, CDR2 FYNNEI, per germline. This CDR3 is CASGGPYSPDTQYF. The CDR3 DNA is TGTGCCAGCGGTGGCCCCTATAGCCCAGATACGCAGTATTTT.

This clonotype came up a few times. V gene TRBV29-1 combines with J gene TRBJ2-2, with a weak D call TRBD1 (6 bases). From germline, CDR1 is SQVTM and CDR2 ANQGSEA. V lost 7 bases and J 1 base, leaving 13 bases between the germline ends. The length of the CDR3 is 14 residues. The CDR3 here is CSARGHLNTGELFF. The DNA of the CDR3 is TGCAGCGCCCGGGGACACCTGAACACCGGGGAGCTGTTTTTT.

The chain couples TRBV24-1 to TRBJ2-3, with D possibly TRBD1 on 5 matching bases. V was clipped by 4 bases and J by 0 bases, with 13 bases between them. The CDR3 length is 16 residues. Germline lookup yields CDR1 KGHDR and CDR2 SFDVKD. The DNA for the CDR3 is TGTGCCACCAGTGACCTTCAGGGCCCGAGCACAGATACGCAGTATTTT. Translation: CATSDLQGPSTDTQYF.

The chain employs TRBV5-1 and TRBJ2-3; maybe TRBD2 (5 bases). Trimming shortened V by 5 bases and J by 0 bases, and 19 bases separated the two germline ends. CDR1 is SGHRS and CDR2 is YFSETQ in the germline V gene. The CDR3 is 17 residues long. CDR3 sequence (DNA): TGCGCCAGCAGTTATTCTACCAGACTAACTAGCACAGATACGCAGTATTTT. Translated: CASSYSTRLTSTDTQYF. Looking up the rest from reference TRBV5-1 and TRBJ2-3 gives the full variable domain: KAGVTQTPRYLIKTRGQQVTLSCSPISGHRSVSWYQQTPGQGLQFLFEYFSETQRNKGNFPGRFSGRQFSNSRSEMNVSTLELGDSALYLCASSYSTRLTSTDTQYFGPGTRLTVL.

This clonotype has just a few counts. In DNA, the CDR3 is TGTGCCAGCAGCGACAGGGGCTCTGGAAACACCATATATTTT. Translated, it gives CASSDRGSGNTIYF. The genes are TRBV12-3 or TRBV12-4 and TRBJ1-3; 8 bases agree with TRBD1. The CDR3 contains 14 residues. The V gene end was trimmed by 6 bases and the J gene end by 0 bases; junction bases not matched to a gene: 1.

There are a few counts of this clonotype. The CDR3 DNA sequence: TGTGCCAGCTCGCCCTATTACGAGAAGACCCAGTACTTC. This translates into CASSPYYEKTQYF. This sequence joins TRBV18 and TRBJ2-5; no clear D. The germline V gene encodes CDR1 KGHSH and CDR2 LQKENI. The V gene lost 6 bases and the J gene lost 6 bases, with 14 bases spanning the gap. The CDR3 extends over 13 amino acids.

The sample holds many counts of this clonotype. The chain couples TRBV7-6 to TRBJ2-3; the D gene is possibly TRBD2 (5 bases). The V gene's germline CDR1 is SGHVS and CDR2 FNYEAQ. Trimming left V 1 base short and J 0 bases short, with 8 bases between. The CDR3 is 15 residues long. The CDR3 nucleotides read TGTGCCAGCAGCTTAGGGTCTAGCAGCACAGATACGCAGTATTTT. It encodes CASSLGSSSTDTQYF.

This clonotype has ten or more counts. The genes are TRBV12-3 or TRBV12-4 and TRBJ2-1, with 11 bases fitting TRBD2. V shed 5 bases, J shed 7 bases, and the junction held 16 bases outside the gene matches. The CDR3 contains 18 residues. The CDR3 DNA reads TGTGCCAGCAGTGGAGAGGGCACACTAGCGGGAGTGGCAAATGAGCAGTTCTTC. It yields the protein CASSGEGTLAGVANEQFF.

This clonotype was counted only a few times. In DNA, the CDR3 is TGTGCCAGCAGACTAGCGGGGATCTGGACCCAGTACTTC. Its translation is CASRLAGIWTQYF. J is TRBJ2-5 and V is TRBV12-3 or TRBV12-4; the match to TRBD2 covers 10 bases. V shed 6 bases and J 7 bases; nucleotides not matched to a gene: 5. The CDR3 is made up of 13 amino acids.

This clonotype has at least ten counts. The chain has TRBV18 and TRBJ2-2; D gene unclear. Trimming removed 3 bases at V and 1 base at J, with 3 bases between. Germline assignment: CDR1 KGHSH and CDR2 LQKENI. This CDR3 is built from 13 residues. CDR3 nucleotides: TGTGCCAGCTCACCGCAGAACACCGGGGAGCTGTTTTTT. Amino acids: CASSPQNTGELFF. Full variable domain (remainder filled in from reference TRBV18 and TRBJ2-2): NAGVMQNPRHLVRRRGQEARLRCSPMKGHSHVYWYRQLPEEGLKFMVYLQKENIIDESGMPKERFSAEFPKEGPSILRIQQVVRGDSAAYFCASSPQNTGELFFGEGSRLTVL.

The V call is TRBV30, the J call TRBJ1-1, with unresolved D. Germline CDR1 reads GTSNPN; CDR2 reads SVGIG (reference sequence). The CDR3 covers 13 residues. V was cut by 0 bases and J by 2 bases, with 7 bases left in between. Here the CDR3 DNA reads TGTGCCTGGAGTGTCATGGAAAACACTGAAGCTTTCTTT. It codes for CAWSVMENTEAFF.

This clonotype was seen more than once but under ten times. J is TRBJ1-1 and V is TRBV20-1; 11 bases fit TRBD1. CDR3 length equals 15 residues. The J segment lost 3 bases and the V segment lost 5 bases, leaving 8 bases of the junction unmatched. Germline loops: CDR1 DFQATT, CDR2 SNEGSKA (reference sequence). The CDR3 is CSAGRDRGLDTEAFF. The CDR3 bases are TGCAGTGCTGGCCGGGACAGGGGGTTGGACACTGAAGCTTTCTTT.

In this sample, this clonotype turned up many times. The gene calls are TRBV5-1 and TRBJ2-1; D is possibly TRBD2 (6 bases). Trimming left V 2 bases short and J 0 bases short, with 15 bases between. Germline loops: CDR1 SGHRS, CDR2 YFSETQ. The CDR3 has 17 residues. Written as DNA, the CDR3 is TGCGCCAGCAGCTTTTCCCTTAGCGGCAGCTCCTACAATGAGCAGTTCTTC. It translates to CASSFSLSGSSYNEQFF. The complete variable domain, with remaining parts taken from reference TRBV5-1 and TRBJ2-1, reads KAGVTQTPRYLIKTRGQQVTLSCSPISGHRSVSWYQQTPGQGLQFLFEYFSETQRNKGNFPGRFSGRQFSNSRSEMNVSTLELGDSALYLCASSFSLSGSSYNEQFFGPGTRLTVL.

The chain uses TRBV12-3 or TRBV12-4 and TRBJ2-4; no reliable D call. V shed 2 bases and J shed 13 bases, with 9 bases lying between them. This CDR3 has 11 amino acids. This chain's CDR3 is CASSLWVRQYF. CDR3 sequence (DNA): TGTGCCAGCAGTTTATGGGTACGGCAGTACTTC.

This clonotype was counted ten times or more. The chain links TRBV18 to TRBJ2-2; maybe TRBD2 (5 bases). V lost 7 bases and J lost 0, with 6 bases in between. Germline assignment: CDR1 KGHSH and CDR2 LQKENI. The CDR3 contains 13 residues. The CDR3 DNA sequence: TGTGCCAGCTTACTAGCGAACACCGGGGAGCTGTTTTTT. As protein: CASLLANTGELFF.

As concerns this clonotype: A much larger clonotype is one base distant, so this may be a read error. This chain uses TRBV24-1 with TRBJ2-1, with no clear D. Per the germline V gene, CDR1 is KGHDR and CDR2 is SFDVKD. CDR3 length: 15 residues. The CDR3 DNA reads as TGTGCCACCAGTGAAGAAGGCGGCTCCTACCATGAGCAGTTCTTC. Amino acids: CATSEEGGSYHEQFF.

DNA for the CDR3: TGTGCCACCAGTGATGTCCGGGACAGGTACACAGATACGCAGTATTTT. As protein: CATSDVRDRYTDTQYF. This chain joins TRBV24-1 and TRBJ2-3; 8 bases agree with TRBD1. With 3 bases clipped from V and 2 bases from J, the junction kept 6 bases outside the gene matches. CDR1 is KGHDR and CDR2 is SFDVKD in the germline V gene. This CDR3 region has 16 residues.

The sample holds a few counts of this clonotype. The CDR3 nucleotides read TGCGCCAGCAGCCCACGGGACAAGCAGATGGAGACCCAGTACTTC. Its translation: CASSPRDKQMETQYF. The chain combines TRBV5-1 with TRBJ2-5; a weak D match, TRBD1 (6 bases). Germline V gene sequence: CDR1 SGHRS, CDR2 YFSETQ. The CDR3 has 15 residues. V lost 4 bases and J lost 5, with 18 bases in between.

The CDR3 sequence: CASSLDRGGKNTEAFF. The CDR3 nucleotides read TGTGCCAGCAGCTTAGATCGAGGGGGGAAAAACACTGAAGCTTTCTTT. This chain joins TRBV7-6 and TRBJ1-1; D may be TRBD1 (6 bases). Germline CDR1 SGHVS, CDR2 FNYEAQ. The CDR3 totals 16 residues. V was shortened by 1 base and J by 2 bases, with 14 bases between the two germline ends. The full variable domain, its missing parts supplied by reference TRBV7-6 and TRBJ1-1, is GAGVSQSPRYKVTKRGQDVALRCDPISGHVSLYWYRQALGQGPEFLTYFNYEAQQDKSGLPNDRFSAERPEGSISTLTIQRTEQRDSAMYRCASSLDRGGKNTEAFFGQGTRLTVV.

This clonotype was recorded at least ten times. The genes are TRBV12-3 or TRBV12-4 and TRBJ1-3; a weak D match, TRBD1 (5 bases). CDR3 size: 14 residues. Trimming left V 8 bases short and J 4 bases short, with 15 bases between. In DNA, the CDR3 is TGTGCCAGCGGGGCTTCAGGTGTGGGAAACACCATATATTTT. It yields the protein CASGASGVGNTIYF.

The table lists this clonotype with a few counts. V and J are TRBV4-1 and TRBJ2-7, with D unresolved. Trimming took off 0 bases at V and 2 bases at J, with 8 bases between the two ends. This CDR3 has 14 amino acids. The germline gives CDR1 MGHRA, CDR2 YSYEKL. The CDR3: CASSQDWQAYEQYV. CDR3 DNA: TGCGCCAGCAGCCAAGACTGGCAGGCCTACGAGCAGTACGTC.

The rearrangement uses TRBV5-1 and TRBJ2-7, with D possibly being TRBD2 (5 bases). The CDR3 runs 15 residues. Germline CDR1 SGHRS, CDR2 YFSETQ. Trimming took off 2 bases at V and 4 bases at J, with 16 bases between the two ends. The chain's CDR3 is CASSFVSTEGYEQYF. In nucleotides, the CDR3 is TGCGCCAGCAGCTTTGTGAGCACCGAGGGTTACGAGCAGTACTTC.

This clonotype was seen at least ten times. The chain links TRBV12-3 or TRBV12-4 to TRBJ2-2; D gene uncertain. CDR3 length equals 16 residues. The V gene lost 5 bases and the J gene lost 1 base, with 14 bases spanning the gap. The CDR3 nucleotides are TGTGCCAGCAGTGAGGCCCCGCGACTGAACACCGGGGAGCTGTTTTTT. Protein sequence: CASSEAPRLNTGELFF.

At least ten counts were recorded for this clonotype. The V gene is TRBV7-7, the J gene TRBJ2-1; 9 bases line up with TRBD2. V lost 9 bases, J lost 4 bases, and 13 bases stayed unmatched. The CDR3 runs to 16 residues. The germline V gene encodes CDR1 SSHAT and CDR2 FNYEAQ (reference sequence). CDR3 sequence reads: CASPPAGGPDYNEQFF. The CDR3 bases are TGTGCCAGTCCACCAGCGGGAGGACCAGATTACAATGAGCAGTTCTTC.

This clonotype was seen more than once but under ten times. One end of the junction varies from germline; a read error may be responsible. The chain has TRBV9 and TRBJ1-5; a possible D gene is TRBD1 (5 bases). The germline gives CDR1 SGDLS, CDR2 YYNGEE. The length of the CDR3 is 10 residues. CDR3 nucleotide sequence: TGCTTGGGGGAAACCCAGCCCCAGCATTTT. Its translation is CLGETQPQHF.

This clonotype was observed a handful of times. This chain joins TRBV6-5 and TRBJ2-6; unclear D gene. This CDR3 spans 13 amino acids. V shed 7 bases and J shed 2 bases, with 6 bases lying between them. Per germline, CDR1 MNHEY and CDR2 SVGAGI. The CDR3 region has the DNA TGTGCCAGCACTTCTACTGGGGCCAACGTCCTGACTTTC. Translation: CASTSTGANVLTF.

This clonotype came up a few times. The rearrangement links TRBV14 to TRBJ2-3; no reliable D call. In germline, CDR1 is SGHDN, CDR2 FVKESK. CDR3 length: 15 amino acids. Trimming took 3 bases from V and 0 from J, leaving 10 bases between them. The CDR3 nucleotides read TGTGCCAGCAGCCAGGGATTTTCTAGCACAGATACGCAGTATTTT. Encoded protein: CASSQGFSSTDTQYF.